Sequencing of this T cell receptor beta chain was carried out in a study of beta chain features in type 1 diabetes. Overall study results and limits: An over-representation of cells with high TCR expression could result from cDNA sequencing. Shorter TCRB CDR3s, moderately but significantly so, were found in Type 1 diabetes patients in all four CD4+ subsets. Within the patient group, naive, central memory and Treg TCRB repertoires appeared more similar to each other than within healthy donors.

The CDR3 is 17 amino acids. Germline trimming cut 0 bases from V and 5 bases from J; bases unmatched to any gene: 7. CDR1 is SGHNT and CDR2 is YYREEE in the germline V gene (reference sequence). For this clone: The antigen is undetermined.

The authors reverse transcribed all of the isolated RNA, so sequencing captured expressed TCRB transcripts. Read counts averaged approximately 3.5 million for samples of naive, central memory and regulatory T cells. TCRdb keeps only in-frame clones here, not all; method: immunoSEQ multiplex PCR. The sample shows 500,000 to 800,000 clones, roughly an eighth of them seen only once. The sequenced material came from naive CD4+ T cells from blood. The TCR originated in a man in his thirties or forties with type 1 diabetes. The J gene is TRBJ2-1, the V gene TRBV5-4; the match to TRBD2 covers 11 bases. CDR3 protein: CASSLAVASGGHNEQFF. The CDR3, as DNA: TGTGCCAGCAGCTTGGCCGTGGCTAGCGGGGGGCACAATGAGCAGTTCTTC. The full variable domain, with the rest looked up from reference TRBV5-4 and TRBJ2-1, is ETGVTQSPTHLIKTRGQQVTLRCSSQSGHNTVSWYQQALGQGPQFIFQYYREEENGRGNFPPRFSGLQFPNYSSELNVNALELDDSALYLCASSLAVASGGHNEQFFGPGTRLTVL.